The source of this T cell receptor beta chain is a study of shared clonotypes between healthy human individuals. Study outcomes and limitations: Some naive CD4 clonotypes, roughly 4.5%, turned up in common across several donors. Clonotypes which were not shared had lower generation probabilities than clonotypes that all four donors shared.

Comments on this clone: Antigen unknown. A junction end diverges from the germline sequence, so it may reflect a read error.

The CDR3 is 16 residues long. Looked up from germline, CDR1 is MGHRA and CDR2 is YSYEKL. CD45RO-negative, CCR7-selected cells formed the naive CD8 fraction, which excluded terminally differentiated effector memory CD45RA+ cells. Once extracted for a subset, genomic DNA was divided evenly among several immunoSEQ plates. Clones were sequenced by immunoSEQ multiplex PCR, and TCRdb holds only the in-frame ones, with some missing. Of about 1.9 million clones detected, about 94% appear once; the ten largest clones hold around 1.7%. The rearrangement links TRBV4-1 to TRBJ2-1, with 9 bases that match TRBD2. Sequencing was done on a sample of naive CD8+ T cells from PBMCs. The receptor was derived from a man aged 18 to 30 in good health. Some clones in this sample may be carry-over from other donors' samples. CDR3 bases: TGCGCCAGCAACCAAGACAGTAGCGGGAGTGGGAATGAGCAGTTCTTC. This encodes CASNQDSSGSGNEQFF.